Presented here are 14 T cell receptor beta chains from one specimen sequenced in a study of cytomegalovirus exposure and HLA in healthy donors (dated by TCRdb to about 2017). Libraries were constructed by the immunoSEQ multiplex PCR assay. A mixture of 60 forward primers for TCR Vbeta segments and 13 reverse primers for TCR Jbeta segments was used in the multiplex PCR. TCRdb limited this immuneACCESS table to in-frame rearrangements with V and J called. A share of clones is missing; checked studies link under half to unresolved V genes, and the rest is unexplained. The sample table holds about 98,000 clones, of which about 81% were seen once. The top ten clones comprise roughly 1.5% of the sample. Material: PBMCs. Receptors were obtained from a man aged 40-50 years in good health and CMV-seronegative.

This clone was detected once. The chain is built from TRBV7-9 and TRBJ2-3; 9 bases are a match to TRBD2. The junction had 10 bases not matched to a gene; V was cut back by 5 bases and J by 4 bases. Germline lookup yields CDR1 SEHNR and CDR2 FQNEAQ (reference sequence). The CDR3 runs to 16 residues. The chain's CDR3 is CASSLGAGLAADTQYF. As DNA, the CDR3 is TGTGCCAGCAGCCTCGGCGCGGGACTAGCTGCAGATACGCAGTATTTT.

CDR3 nucleotides: TGTGCCTGGAGGAGACAGAACTCTGGAAACACCATATATTTT. Residues: CAWRRQNSGNTIYF. J is TRBJ1-3 and V is TRBV30; tentatively, D is TRBD1 (5 bases). Trimming stripped 3 bases from V and 0 bases from J, with 9 bases between. This CDR3 is built from 14 residues. Germline lookup yields CDR1 GTSNPN and CDR2 SVGIG (reference sequence).

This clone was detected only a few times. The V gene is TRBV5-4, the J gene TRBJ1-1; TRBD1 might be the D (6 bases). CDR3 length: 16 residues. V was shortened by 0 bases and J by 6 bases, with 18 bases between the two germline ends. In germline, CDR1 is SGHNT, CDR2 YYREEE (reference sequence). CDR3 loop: CASSLAGWGQGAEAFF. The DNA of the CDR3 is TGTGCCAGCAGCTTGGCGGGGTGGGGGCAAGGCGCTGAAGCTTTCTTT.

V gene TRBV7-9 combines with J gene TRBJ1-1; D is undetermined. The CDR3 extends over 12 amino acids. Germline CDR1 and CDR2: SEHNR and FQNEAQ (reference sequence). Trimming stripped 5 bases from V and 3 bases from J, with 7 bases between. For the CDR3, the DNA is TGTGCCAGCAGCAGGAGAGACACTGAAGCTTTCTTT. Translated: CASSRRDTEAFF. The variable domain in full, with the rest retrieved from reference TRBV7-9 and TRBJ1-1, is DTGVSQNPRHKITKRGQNVTFRCDPISEHNRLYWYRQTLGQGPEFLTYFQNEAQLEKSRLLSDRFSAERPKGSFSTLEIQRTEQGDSAMYLCASSRRDTEAFFGQGTRLTVV.

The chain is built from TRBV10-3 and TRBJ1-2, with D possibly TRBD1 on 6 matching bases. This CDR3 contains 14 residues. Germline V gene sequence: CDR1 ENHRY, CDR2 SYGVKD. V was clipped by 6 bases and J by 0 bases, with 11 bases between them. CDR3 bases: TGTGCCATCAGATCGACAGGAGCTAACTATGGCTACACCTTC. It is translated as CAIRSTGANYGYTF.

CDR3 in amino acids: CASTDRGGGEIEAFF. The CDR3 nucleotides read TGCGCCAGCACCGACCGAGGAGGGGGGGAGATTGAAGCTTTCTTT. The chain employs TRBV5-1 and TRBJ1-1; a possible D gene is TRBD1 (6 bases). V lost 6 bases to trimming and J lost 7 bases, with 22 bases between them. Per the germline V gene, CDR1 is SGHRS and CDR2 is YFSETQ. The CDR3 is 15 amino acids.

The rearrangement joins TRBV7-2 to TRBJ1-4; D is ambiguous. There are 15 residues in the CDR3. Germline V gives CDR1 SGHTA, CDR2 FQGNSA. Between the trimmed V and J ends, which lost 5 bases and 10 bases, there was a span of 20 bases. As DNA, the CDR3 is TGTGCCAGCAGCCCCCGATCGGGAGGTGTTGGAAAACTGTTTTTT. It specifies CASSPRSGGVGKLFF.

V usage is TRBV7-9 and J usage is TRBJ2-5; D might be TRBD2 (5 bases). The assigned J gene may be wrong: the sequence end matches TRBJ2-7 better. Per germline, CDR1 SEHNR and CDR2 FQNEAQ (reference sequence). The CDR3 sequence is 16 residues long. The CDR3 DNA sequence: TGTGCCAGCAGCTTAGTGGGGAGCCGCCTCTCCTACGAGCAGTACTTC. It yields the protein CASSLVGSRLSYEQYF.

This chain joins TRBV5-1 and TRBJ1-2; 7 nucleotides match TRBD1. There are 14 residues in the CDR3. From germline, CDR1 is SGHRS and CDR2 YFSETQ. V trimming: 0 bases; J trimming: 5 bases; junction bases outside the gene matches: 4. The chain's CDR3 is CASSLGQGGYGYTF. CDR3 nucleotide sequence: TGCGCCAGCAGCTTGGGACAGGGTGGTTATGGCTACACCTTC. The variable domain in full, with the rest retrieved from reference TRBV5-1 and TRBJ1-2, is KAGVTQTPRYLIKTRGQQVTLSCSPISGHRSVSWYQQTPGQGLQFLFEYFSETQRNKGNFPGRFSGRQFSNSRSEMNVSTLELGDSALYLCASSLGQGGYGYTFGSGTRLTVV.

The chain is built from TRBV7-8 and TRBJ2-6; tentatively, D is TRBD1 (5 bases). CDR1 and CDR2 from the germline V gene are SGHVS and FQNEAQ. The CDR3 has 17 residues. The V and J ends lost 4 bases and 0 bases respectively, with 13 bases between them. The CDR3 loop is CASSSRTRSSGANVLTF. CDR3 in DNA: TGTGCCAGCAGCTCACGGACACGCAGCTCTGGGGCCAACGTCCTGACTTTC.

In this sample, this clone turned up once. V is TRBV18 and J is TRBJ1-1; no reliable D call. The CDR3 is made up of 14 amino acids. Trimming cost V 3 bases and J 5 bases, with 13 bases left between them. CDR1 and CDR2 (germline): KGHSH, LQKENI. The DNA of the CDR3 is TGTGCCAGCTCACCCCTAGCGGGTTCGACTGAAGCTTTCTTT. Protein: CASSPLAGSTEAFF. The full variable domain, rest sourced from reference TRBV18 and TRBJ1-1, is NAGVMQNPRHLVRRRGQEARLRCSPMKGHSHVYWYRQLPEEGLKFMVYLQKENIIDESGMPKERFSAEFPKEGPSILRIQQVVRGDSAAYFCASSPLAGSTEAFFGQGTRLTVV.

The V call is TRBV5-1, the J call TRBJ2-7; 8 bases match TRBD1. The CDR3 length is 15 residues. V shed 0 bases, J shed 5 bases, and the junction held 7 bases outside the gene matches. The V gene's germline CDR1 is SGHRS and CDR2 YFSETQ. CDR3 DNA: TGCGCCAGCAGCTTGGCGGGACAGGCTTTGGACGAGCAGTACTTC. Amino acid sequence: CASSLAGQALDEQYF.

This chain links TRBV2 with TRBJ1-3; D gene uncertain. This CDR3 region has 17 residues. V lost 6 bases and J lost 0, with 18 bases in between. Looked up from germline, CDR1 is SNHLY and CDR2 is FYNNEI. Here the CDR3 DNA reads TGTGCCAGCAGCCTAAGGGAGGGCCTAAACTCTGGAAACACCATATATTTT. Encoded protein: CASSLREGLNSGNTIYF. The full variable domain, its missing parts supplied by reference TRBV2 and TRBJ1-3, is EPEVTQTPSHQVTQMGQEVILRCVPISNHLYFYWYRQILGQKVEFLVSFYNNEISEKSEIFDDQFSVERPDGSNFTLKIRSTKLEDSAMYFCASSLREGLNSGNTIYFGEGSWLTVV.

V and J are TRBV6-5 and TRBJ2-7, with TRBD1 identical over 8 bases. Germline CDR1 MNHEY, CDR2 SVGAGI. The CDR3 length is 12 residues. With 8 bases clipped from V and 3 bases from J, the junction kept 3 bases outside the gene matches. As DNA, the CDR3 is TGTGCCAGCGGGACAGGTGGCTACGAGCAGTACTTC. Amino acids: CASGTGGYEQYF.